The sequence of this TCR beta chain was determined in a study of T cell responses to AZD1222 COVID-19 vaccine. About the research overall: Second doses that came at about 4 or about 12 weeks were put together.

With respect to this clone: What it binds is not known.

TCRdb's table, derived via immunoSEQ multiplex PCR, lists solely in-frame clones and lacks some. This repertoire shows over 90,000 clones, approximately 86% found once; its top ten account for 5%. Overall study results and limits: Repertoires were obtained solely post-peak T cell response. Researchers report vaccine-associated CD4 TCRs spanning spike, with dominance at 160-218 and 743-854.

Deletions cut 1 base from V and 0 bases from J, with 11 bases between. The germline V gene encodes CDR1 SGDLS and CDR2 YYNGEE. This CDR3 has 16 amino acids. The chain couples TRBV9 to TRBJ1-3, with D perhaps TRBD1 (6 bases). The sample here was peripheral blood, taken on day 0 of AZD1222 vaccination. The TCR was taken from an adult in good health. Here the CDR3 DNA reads TGTGCCAGCAGCGTACGACAGGCGCCCTCTGGAAACACCATATATTTT. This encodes CASSVRQAPSGNTIYF.